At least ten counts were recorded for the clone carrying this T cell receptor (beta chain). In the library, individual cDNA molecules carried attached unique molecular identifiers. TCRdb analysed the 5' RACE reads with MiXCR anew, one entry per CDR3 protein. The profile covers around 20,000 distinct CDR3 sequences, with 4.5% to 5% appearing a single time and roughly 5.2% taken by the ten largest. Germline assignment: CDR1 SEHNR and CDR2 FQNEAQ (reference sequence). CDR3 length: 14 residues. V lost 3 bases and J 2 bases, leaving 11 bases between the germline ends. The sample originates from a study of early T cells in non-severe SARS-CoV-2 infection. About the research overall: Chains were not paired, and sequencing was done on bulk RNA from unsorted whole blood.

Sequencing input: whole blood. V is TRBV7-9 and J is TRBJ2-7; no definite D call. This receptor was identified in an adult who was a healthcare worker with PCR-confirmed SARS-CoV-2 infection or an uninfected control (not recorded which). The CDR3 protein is CASSLSDGAYEQYF. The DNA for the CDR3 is TGTGCCAGCAGCTTGTCCGACGGAGCCTACGAGCAGTACTTC.